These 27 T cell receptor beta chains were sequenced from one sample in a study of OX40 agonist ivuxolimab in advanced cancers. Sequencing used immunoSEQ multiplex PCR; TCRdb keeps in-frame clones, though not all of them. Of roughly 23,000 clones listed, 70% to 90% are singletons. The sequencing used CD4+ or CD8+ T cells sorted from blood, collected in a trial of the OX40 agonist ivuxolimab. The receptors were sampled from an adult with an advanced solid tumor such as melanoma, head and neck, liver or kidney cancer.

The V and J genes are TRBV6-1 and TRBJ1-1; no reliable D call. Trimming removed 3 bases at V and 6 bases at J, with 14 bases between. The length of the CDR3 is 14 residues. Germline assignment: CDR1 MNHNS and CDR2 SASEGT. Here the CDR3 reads CASSEEGGSAEAFF. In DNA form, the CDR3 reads TGTGCCAGCAGTGAGGAGGGCGGGTCCGCTGAAGCTTTCTTT.

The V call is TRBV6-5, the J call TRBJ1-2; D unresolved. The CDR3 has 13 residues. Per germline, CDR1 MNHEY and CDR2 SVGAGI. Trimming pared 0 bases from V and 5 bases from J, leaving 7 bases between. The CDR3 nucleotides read TGTGCCAGCAGTTACTCGTGGGCATATGGCTACACCTTC. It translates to CASSYSWAYGYTF.

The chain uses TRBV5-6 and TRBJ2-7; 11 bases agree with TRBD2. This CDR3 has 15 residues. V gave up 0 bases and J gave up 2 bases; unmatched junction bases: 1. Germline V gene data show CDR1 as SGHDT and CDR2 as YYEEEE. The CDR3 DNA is TGTGCCAGCAGCTTGGTGGGACTAGCGGCCTACGAGCAGTACTTC. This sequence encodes CASSLVGLAAYEQYF.

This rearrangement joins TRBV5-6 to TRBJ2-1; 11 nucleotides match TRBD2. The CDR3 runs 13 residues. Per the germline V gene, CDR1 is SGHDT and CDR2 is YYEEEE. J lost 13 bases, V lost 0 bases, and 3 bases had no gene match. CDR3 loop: CASSLVLAGGQFF. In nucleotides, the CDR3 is TGTGCCAGCAGCTTGGTTCTAGCGGGAGGACAGTTCTTC.

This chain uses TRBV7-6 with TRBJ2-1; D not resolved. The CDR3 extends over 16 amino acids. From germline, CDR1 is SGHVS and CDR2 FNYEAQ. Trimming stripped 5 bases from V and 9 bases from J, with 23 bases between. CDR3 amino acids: CASSPYKVPTSGEQFF. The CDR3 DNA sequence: TGTGCCAGCAGCCCTTACAAGGTCCCGACGTCGGGTGAGCAGTTCTTC.

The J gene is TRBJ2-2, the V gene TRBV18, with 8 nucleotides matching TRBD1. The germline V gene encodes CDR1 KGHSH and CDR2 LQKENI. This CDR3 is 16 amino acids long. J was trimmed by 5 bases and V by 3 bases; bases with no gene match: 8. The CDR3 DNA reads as TGTGCCAGCTCACCCACGAGACAGGGGTGGACCGGGGAGCTGTTTTTT. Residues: CASSPTRQGWTGELFF. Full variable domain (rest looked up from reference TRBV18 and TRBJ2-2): NAGVMQNPRHLVRRRGQEARLRCSPMKGHSHVYWYRQLPEEGLKFMVYLQKENIIDESGMPKERFSAEFPKEGPSILRIQQVVRGDSAAYFCASSPTRQGWTGELFFGEGSRLTVL.

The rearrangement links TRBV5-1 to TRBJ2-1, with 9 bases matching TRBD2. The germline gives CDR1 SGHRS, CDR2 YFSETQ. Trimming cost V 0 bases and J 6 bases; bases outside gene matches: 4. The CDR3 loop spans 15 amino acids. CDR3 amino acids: CASSLAGTSPNEQFF. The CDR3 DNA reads TGCGCCAGCAGCTTGGCCGGGACTAGCCCCAATGAGCAGTTCTTC.

The CDR3 bases are TGTGCCAGCAGCTTACGGACTAGTTCTACTTCCAATGAGCAGTTCTTC. This encodes CASSLRTSSTSNEQFF. The chain joins TRBV11-3 to TRBJ2-1, with 7 nucleotides matching TRBD2. CDR3 length: 16 amino acids. Germline values: CDR1 SGHNT, CDR2 YENEEA. V was pared by 2 bases and J by 6 bases, with 10 bases of the junction left unmatched.

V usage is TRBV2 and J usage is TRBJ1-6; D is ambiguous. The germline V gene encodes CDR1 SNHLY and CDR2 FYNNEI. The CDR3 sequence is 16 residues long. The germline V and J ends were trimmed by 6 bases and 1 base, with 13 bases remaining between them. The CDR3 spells CASSYGTGSYNSPLHF. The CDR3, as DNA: TGTGCCAGCAGCTACGGAACGGGTTCCTATAATTCACCCCTCCACTTT.

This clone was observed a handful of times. CDR3 loop: CASSLVFRSSGNTIYF. Written as DNA, the CDR3 is TGTGCCAGCAGCTTGGTGTTCCGGAGCTCTGGAAACACCATATATTTT. The rearrangement joins TRBV5-5 to TRBJ1-3; no definite D call. The CDR3 has 16 amino acids. The V and J ends lost 0 bases and 0 bases respectively, with 10 bases between them. CDR1 and CDR2 (germline): SGHKS, YYEKEE (reference sequence).

The CDR3 reads CASSPLRQSTEAFF. In DNA, the CDR3 is TGTGCCAGCAGTCCCCTAAGACAGAGCACTGAAGCTTTCTTT. V is TRBV25-1 and J is TRBJ1-1; tentatively, D is TRBD1 (5 bases). V was trimmed by 5 bases and J by 4 bases, leaving 14 bases between them. Per the germline V gene, CDR1 is MGHDK and CDR2 is SYGVNS. The CDR3 totals 14 residues.

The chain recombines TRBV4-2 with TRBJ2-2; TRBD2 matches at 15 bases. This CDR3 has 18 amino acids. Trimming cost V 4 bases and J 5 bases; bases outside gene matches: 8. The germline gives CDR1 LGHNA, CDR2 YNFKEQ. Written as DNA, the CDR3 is TGTGCCAGCAGCCCCTGGACTAGCGGGGGGGTAAGGACCGGGGAGCTGTTTTTT. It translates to CASSPWTSGGVRTGELFF.

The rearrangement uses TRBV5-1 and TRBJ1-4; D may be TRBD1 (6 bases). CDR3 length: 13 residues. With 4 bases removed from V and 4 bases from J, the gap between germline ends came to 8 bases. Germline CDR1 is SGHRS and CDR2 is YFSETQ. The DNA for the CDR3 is TGCGCCAGCAGCCCGGACAGTAATGAAAAACTGTTTTTT. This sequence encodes CASSPDSNEKLFF.

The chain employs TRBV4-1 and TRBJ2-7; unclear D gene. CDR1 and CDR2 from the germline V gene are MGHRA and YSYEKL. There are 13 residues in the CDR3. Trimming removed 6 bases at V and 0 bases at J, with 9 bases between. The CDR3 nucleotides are TGCGCCAGCAGGGACCTTAGCTCCTACGAGCAGTACTTC. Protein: CASRDLSSYEQYF.

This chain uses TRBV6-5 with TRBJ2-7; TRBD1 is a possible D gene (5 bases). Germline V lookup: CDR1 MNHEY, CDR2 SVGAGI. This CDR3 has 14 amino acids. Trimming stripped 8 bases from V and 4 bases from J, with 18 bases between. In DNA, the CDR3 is TGTGCCAGCGGGAAAGGGGTGTTTCCATACGAGCAGTACTTC. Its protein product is CASGKGVFPYEQYF.

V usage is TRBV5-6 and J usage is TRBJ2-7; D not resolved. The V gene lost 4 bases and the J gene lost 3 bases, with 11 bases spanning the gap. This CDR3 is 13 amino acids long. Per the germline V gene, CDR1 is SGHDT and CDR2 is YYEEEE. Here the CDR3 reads CASSPTPNYEQYF. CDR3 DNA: TGTGCCAGCAGCCCTACACCGAACTACGAGCAGTACTTC.

DNA of the CDR3: TGTGCCAGCTCACCACCGGGGGCGGGAGATACGCAGTATTTT. Translating it yields CASSPPGAGDTQYF. The chain combines TRBV18 with TRBJ2-3; tentatively, D is TRBD1 (6 bases). The CDR3 consists of 14 residues. Germline values: CDR1 KGHSH, CDR2 LQKENI. Trimming pared 0 bases from V and 5 bases from J, leaving 9 bases between.

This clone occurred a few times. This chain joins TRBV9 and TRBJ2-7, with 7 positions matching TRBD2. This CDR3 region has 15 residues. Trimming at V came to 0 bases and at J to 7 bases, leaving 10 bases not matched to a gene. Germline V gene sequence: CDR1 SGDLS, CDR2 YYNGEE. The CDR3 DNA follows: TGTGCCAGCAGCGTAGGGAGCGGGCCAGCGGGGGAGCAGTACTTC. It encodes CASSVGSGPAGEQYF.

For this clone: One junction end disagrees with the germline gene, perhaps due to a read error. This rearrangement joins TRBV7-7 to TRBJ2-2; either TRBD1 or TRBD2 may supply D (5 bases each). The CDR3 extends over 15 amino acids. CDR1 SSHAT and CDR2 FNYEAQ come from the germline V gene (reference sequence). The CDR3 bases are TGTGCTAGCACCGCAGAGGGGCGCGGCACCGGGGAGCTGTTTTTT. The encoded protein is CASTAEGRGTGELFF.

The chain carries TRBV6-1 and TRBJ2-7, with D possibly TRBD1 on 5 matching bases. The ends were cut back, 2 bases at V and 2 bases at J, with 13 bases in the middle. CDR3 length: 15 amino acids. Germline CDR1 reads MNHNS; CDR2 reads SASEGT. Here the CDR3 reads CASSEIWQGPYEQYF. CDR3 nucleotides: TGTGCCAGCAGTGAAATCTGGCAGGGTCCCTACGAGCAGTACTTC.

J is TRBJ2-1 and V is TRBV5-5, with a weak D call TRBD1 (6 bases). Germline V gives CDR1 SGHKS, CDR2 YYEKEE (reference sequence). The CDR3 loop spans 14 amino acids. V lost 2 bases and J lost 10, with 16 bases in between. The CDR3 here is CASSFPRRGGEQFF. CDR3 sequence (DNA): TGTGCCAGCAGCTTCCCTCGCAGGGGCGGGGAGCAGTTCTTC.

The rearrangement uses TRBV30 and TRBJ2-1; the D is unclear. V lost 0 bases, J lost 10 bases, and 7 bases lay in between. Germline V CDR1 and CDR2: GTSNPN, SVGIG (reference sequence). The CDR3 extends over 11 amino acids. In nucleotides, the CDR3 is TGTGCCTGGAGTGTTTCCTACGAGCAGTTCTTC. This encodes CAWSVSYEQFF.

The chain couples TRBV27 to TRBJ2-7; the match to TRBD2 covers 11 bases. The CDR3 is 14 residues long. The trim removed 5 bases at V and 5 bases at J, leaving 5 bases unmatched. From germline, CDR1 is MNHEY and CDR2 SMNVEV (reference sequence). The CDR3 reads CASSDSGRADEQYF. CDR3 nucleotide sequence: TGTGCCAGCAGTGATAGCGGGAGGGCGGACGAGCAGTACTTC.

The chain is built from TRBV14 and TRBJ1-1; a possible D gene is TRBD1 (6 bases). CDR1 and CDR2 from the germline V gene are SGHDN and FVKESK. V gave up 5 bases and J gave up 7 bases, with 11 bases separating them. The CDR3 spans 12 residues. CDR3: CASSYQGFEAFF. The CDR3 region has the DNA TGTGCCAGCAGCTATCAGGGGTTTGAAGCTTTCTTT.

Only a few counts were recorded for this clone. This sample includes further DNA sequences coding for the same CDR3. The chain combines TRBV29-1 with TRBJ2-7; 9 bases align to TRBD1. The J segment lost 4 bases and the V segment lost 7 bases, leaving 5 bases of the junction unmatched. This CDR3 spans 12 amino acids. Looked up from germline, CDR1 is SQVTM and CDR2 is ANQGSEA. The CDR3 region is CSAGDREYEQYF. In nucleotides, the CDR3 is TGCAGCGCCGGGGACAGGGAATACGAGCAGTACTTC.

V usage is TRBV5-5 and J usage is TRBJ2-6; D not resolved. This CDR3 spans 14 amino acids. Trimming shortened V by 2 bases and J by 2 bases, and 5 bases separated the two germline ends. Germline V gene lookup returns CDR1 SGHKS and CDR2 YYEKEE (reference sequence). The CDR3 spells CASSLGPGANVLTF. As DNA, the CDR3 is TGTGCCAGCAGCTTAGGGCCTGGGGCCAACGTCCTGACTTTC.

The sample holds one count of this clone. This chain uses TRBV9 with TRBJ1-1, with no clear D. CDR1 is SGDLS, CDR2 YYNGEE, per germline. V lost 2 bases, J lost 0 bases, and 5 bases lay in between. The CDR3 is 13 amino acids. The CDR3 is CASSVNLNTEAFF. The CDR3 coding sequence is TGTGCCAGCAGCGTTAACCTGAACACTGAAGCTTTCTTT.